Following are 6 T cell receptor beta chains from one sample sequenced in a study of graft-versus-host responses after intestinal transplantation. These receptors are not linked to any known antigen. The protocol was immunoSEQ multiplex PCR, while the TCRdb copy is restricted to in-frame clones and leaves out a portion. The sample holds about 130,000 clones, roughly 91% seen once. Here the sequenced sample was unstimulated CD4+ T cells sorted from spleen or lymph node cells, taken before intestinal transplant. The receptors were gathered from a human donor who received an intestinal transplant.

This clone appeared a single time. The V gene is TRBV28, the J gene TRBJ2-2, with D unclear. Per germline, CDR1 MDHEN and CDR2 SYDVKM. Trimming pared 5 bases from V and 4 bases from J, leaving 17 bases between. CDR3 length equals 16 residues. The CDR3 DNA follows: TGTGCCAGCAGTCCCACCGCGGCTCCGGGCACCGGGGAGCTGTTTTTT. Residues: CASSPTAAPGTGELFF.

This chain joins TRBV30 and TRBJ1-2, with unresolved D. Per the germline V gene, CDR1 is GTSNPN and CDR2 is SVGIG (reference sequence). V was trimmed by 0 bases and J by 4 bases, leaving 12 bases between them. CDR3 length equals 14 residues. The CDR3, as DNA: TGTGCCTGGAGTGTAGCCACCCTCGGCTATGGCTACACCTTC. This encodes CAWSVATLGYGYTF.

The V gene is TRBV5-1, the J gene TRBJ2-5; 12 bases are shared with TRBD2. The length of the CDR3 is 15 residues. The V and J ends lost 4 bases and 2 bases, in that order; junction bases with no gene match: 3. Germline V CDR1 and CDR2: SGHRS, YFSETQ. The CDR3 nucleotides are TGCGCCAGCAGCAAAGGGACTAGCGGGCAAGAGACCCAGTACTTC. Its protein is CASSKGTSGQETQYF.

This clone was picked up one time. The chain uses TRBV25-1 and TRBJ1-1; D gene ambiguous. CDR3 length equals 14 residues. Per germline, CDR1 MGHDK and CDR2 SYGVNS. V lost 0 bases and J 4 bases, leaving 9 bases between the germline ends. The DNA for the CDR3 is TGTGCCAGCAGTGAATACAAGGGAGGCACTGAAGCTTTCTTT. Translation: CASSEYKGGTEAFF.

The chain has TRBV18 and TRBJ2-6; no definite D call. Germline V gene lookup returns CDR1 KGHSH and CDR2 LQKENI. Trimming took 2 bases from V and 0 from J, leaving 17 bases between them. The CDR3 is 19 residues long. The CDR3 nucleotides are TGTGCCAGCTCACCAAGACCCTCAGAAACATACTCTGGGGCCAACGTCCTGACTTTC. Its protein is CASSPRPSETYSGANVLTF.

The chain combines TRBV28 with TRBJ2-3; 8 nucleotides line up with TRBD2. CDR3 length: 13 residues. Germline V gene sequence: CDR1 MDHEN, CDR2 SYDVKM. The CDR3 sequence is CVAGGRSTDTQYF. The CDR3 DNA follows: TGTGTAGCGGGCGGGAGGAGCACAGATACGCAGTATTTT.